The 23 T cell receptor beta chains listed next were all sequenced from one sample in a study of Graves' ophthalmopathy and Graves' hyperthyroidism. RNA served as the template for amplifying TCR beta CDR3 regions. HTBI primers were employed in first-round RT-PCR, then a second-round multiplex PCR followed. From the multiplex PCR reads, TCRdb called clonotypes with MiXCR, one entry per CDR3 protein. In the table there are 150,000 to 200,000 distinct CDR3 sequences, 35% to 50% of which are singletons. Sequences were obtained from peripheral blood. These receptor sequences come from a man in his thirties or forties with Graves' ophthalmopathy.

This clonotype was observed many times. The CDR3 protein is CASSMRLAGWEQYF. In nucleotides, the CDR3 is TGTGCCAGCAGTATGCGGCTAGCGGGATGGGAGCAGTACTTC. This sequence joins TRBV6-2 or TRBV6-3 and TRBJ2-7, with TRBD2 matching 9 bases. Germline assignment: CDR1 MNHEY and CDR2 SVGEGT. There are 14 residues in the CDR3. Trimming at V came to 5 bases and at J to 7 bases, leaving 9 bases not matched to a gene.

The table lists this clonotype with many counts. For the CDR3, the DNA is TGTGCCAGCAGTTTAGGACCCAGGTCCTCCTACGAGCAGTACTTC. This translates into CASSLGPRSSYEQYF. This chain links TRBV28 with TRBJ2-7; unclear D gene. Germline CDR1 is MDHEN and CDR2 is SYDVKM. Trimming cost V 2 bases and J 0 bases, with 11 bases left between them. This CDR3 is built from 15 residues. The whole variable domain, remainder taken from reference TRBV28 and TRBJ2-7, is DVKVTQSSRYLVKRTGEKVFLECVQDMDHENMFWYRQDPGLGLRLIYFSYDVKMKEKGDIPEGYSVSREKKERFSLILESASTNQTSMYLCASSLGPRSSYEQYFGPGTRLTVT.

Many counts were recorded for this clonotype. The rearrangement joins TRBV2 to TRBJ2-5, with D unresolved. The CDR3 has 15 amino acids. Germline-derived CDR1 and CDR2 are SNHLY and FYNNEI. The V gene lost 0 bases and the J gene lost 0 bases, with 8 bases spanning the gap. CDR3 DNA sequence: TGTGCCAGCAGTGAAGCAAGCGCAAACCAAGAGACCCAGTACTTC. It specifies CASSEASANQETQYF.

This sequence joins TRBV19 and TRBJ1-1, with D perhaps matching TRBD1 (6 bases). With 1 base removed from V and 1 base from J, the gap between germline ends came to 13 bases. CDR1 is LNHDA, CDR2 SQIVND, per germline (reference sequence). The CDR3 runs 16 residues. The CDR3 is CASSIADDRSNTEAFF. The CDR3 DNA reads as TGTGCCAGTAGTATAGCAGACGACAGGTCGAACACTGAAGCTTTCTTT.

This clonotype was counted a single time. This chain links TRBV28 with TRBJ2-2; D is possibly TRBD1 (6 bases). V was pared by 3 bases and J by 6 bases, with 17 bases between. Germline values: CDR1 MDHEN, CDR2 SYDVKM. The CDR3 runs 16 residues. Here the CDR3 DNA reads TGTGCCAGCAGTTTGCGTACCCCGAACAGGGCCGGGGAGCTGTTTTTT. It translates to CASSLRTPNRAGELFF.

This clonotype was seen at least ten times. This rearrangement joins TRBV7-2 to TRBJ2-7; D unresolved. Trimming cost V 5 bases and J 7 bases, with 15 bases left between them. CDR3 length: 13 amino acids. Looked up from germline, CDR1 is SGHTA and CDR2 is FQGNSA. The CDR3 reads CASSGLLPGEQYF. CDR3 DNA sequence: TGTGCCAGCAGCGGCCTCCTGCCTGGGGAGCAGTACTTC.

In its sample, this clonotype is medium-sized. The chain uses TRBV30 and TRBJ1-1, with 9 bases identical to TRBD1. The junction had 3 bases not matched to a gene; V was cut back by 4 bases and J by 6 bases. The CDR3 sequence is 12 residues long. Looked up from germline, CDR1 is GTSNPN and CDR2 is SVGIG (reference sequence). For the CDR3, the DNA is TGTGCCTGGAACCGACAGGGGGCTGAAGCTTTCTTT. Translation gives CAWNRQGAEAFF.

The chain recombines TRBV6-1 with TRBJ2-7; D is unresolved. Germline V gene sequence: CDR1 MNHNS, CDR2 SASEGT. The CDR3 is 14 residues long. V lost 7 bases and J lost 5, with 18 bases in between. The CDR3 DNA follows: TGTGCCAGCAACCACGCGAGAGATGGGCACGAGCAGTACTTC. Its translation: CASNHARDGHEQYF.

The chain combines TRBV9 with TRBJ2-5; 7 positions agree with TRBD2. The V segment lost 0 bases and the J segment 4 bases; nucleotides outside the gene matches: 9. The germline V gene has CDR1 SGDLS and CDR2 YYNGEE. The CDR3 extends over 16 amino acids. The CDR3 nucleotides are TGTGCCAGCAGCGTAGCATCCGCGGGAGAGCGAGAGACCCAGTACTTC. Amino acid sequence: CASSVASAGERETQYF.

The chain employs TRBV6-1 and TRBJ2-7; no reliable D call. The CDR3 runs to 12 residues. The germline V and J ends were trimmed by 8 bases and 5 bases, with 13 bases remaining between them. CDR1 is MNHNS and CDR2 is SASEGT in the germline V gene. The CDR3 protein is CASRASRHEQYF. For the CDR3, the DNA is TGTGCCAGCCGCGCGAGTCGTCACGAGCAGTACTTC.

This clonotype was recorded once. V usage is TRBV6-2 or TRBV6-3 and J usage is TRBJ1-1; D ambiguous. From germline, CDR1 is MNHEY and CDR2 SVGEGT. V lost 4 bases to trimming and J lost 5 bases, with 8 bases between them. This CDR3 is 12 amino acids long. CDR3 DNA: TGTGCCAGCAGTTTTGAGCTGACTGAAGCTTTCTTT. This sequence encodes CASSFELTEAFF.

This clonotype was detected ten times or more. V and J are TRBV6-1 and TRBJ2-4; D is undetermined. CDR1 is MNHNS, CDR2 SASEGT, per germline. This CDR3 is 11 amino acids long. Trimming left V 6 bases short and J 7 bases short, with 7 bases between. CDR3 amino acids: CASSQVNIQYF. CDR3 coding DNA: TGTGCCAGCAGCCAAGTGAACATTCAGTACTTC.

The count of this clonotype is one. The chain has TRBV11-2 and TRBJ2-7, with 9 bases identical to TRBD1. The CDR3 totals 14 residues. Germline trimming cut 5 bases from V and 7 bases from J; bases unmatched to any gene: 9. Looked up from germline, CDR1 is SGHAT and CDR2 is FQNNGV. The CDR3 DNA reads TGTGCCAGCAGCGAAGGGACAGGGACCTTTGAGCAGTACTTC. This translates into CASSEGTGTFEQYF.

This clonotype was picked up many times. The CDR3 region has the DNA TGTGCCAGCAGCTGGCTAGCGGGATCGGTGGAGACCCAGTACTTC. Translated: CASSWLAGSVETQYF. This chain joins TRBV11-1 and TRBJ2-5; 9 bases fit TRBD2. J gave up 5 bases and V 4 bases, and 8 bases lay outside the gene matches. Germline V CDR1 and CDR2: SGHAT, FQDESV (reference sequence). CDR3 size: 15 residues.

The rearrangement joins TRBV20-1 to TRBJ2-7; 10 positions agree with TRBD2. Germline values: CDR1 DFQATT, CDR2 SNEGSKA (reference sequence). The CDR3 extends over 15 amino acids. Losses at the gene ends were 1 base for V and 3 bases for J; bases not matched to a gene: 6. CDR3 residues: CSARGRLAGRYEQYF. The CDR3 DNA reads as TGCAGTGCTAGAGGCCGACTAGCGGGTCGCTACGAGCAGTACTTC.

This chain links TRBV6-1 with TRBJ1-1; D uncertain. V was shortened by 1 base and J by 5 bases, with 8 bases between the two germline ends. There are 13 residues in the CDR3. In germline, CDR1 is MNHNS, CDR2 SASEGT. This CDR3 is CASSEVGVTEAFF. In DNA, the CDR3 is TGTGCCAGCAGTGAAGTTGGGGTTACTGAAGCTTTCTTT.

This clonotype was seen repeatedly, ten times or more. J is TRBJ1-2 and V is TRBV27; 7 nucleotides line up with TRBD1. Germline CDR1 MNHEY, CDR2 SMNVEV (reference sequence). V dropped 7 bases and J dropped 6; count of bases not matched to a gene: 11. This CDR3 is 14 amino acids long. DNA for the CDR3: TGTGCCAGCACCTTCCTCGGGACAGTAAATGGCTACACCTTC. It specifies CASTFLGTVNGYTF.

This clonotype has ten or more counts. The genes are TRBV2 and TRBJ1-2; unclear D gene. Germline V lookup: CDR1 SNHLY, CDR2 FYNNEI. The CDR3 contains 14 residues. V was shortened by 8 bases and J by 7 bases, with 20 bases between the two germline ends. In DNA, the CDR3 is TGTGCCAGCCATAGATCAGGACTAGAGGGTGGCTACACCTTC. Its translation is CASHRSGLEGGYTF.

The chain has TRBV27 and TRBJ2-7; 9 nucleotides match TRBD2. Germline values: CDR1 MNHEY, CDR2 SMNVEV (reference sequence). This CDR3 region has 13 residues. V was pared by 3 bases and J by 7 bases, with 4 bases of the junction left unmatched. CDR3 protein: CASSLAGGPEQYF. CDR3 nucleotide sequence: TGTGCCAGCAGTTTGGCGGGAGGGCCGGAGCAGTACTTC.

The genes are TRBV12-3 or TRBV12-4 and TRBJ2-2; 8 bases are a match to TRBD1. Germline trimming cut 2 bases from V and 5 bases from J; bases unmatched to any gene: 7. The CDR3 contains 16 residues. The CDR3 is CASSLQGAVGTGELFF. CDR3 nucleotide sequence: TGTGCCAGCAGTTTACAGGGGGCTGTAGGAACCGGGGAGCTGTTTTTT.

The chain has TRBV19 and TRBJ2-5; maybe TRBD1 (5 bases). The J call is doubtful: the DNA matches TRBJ2-1 better. This CDR3 region has 13 residues. Per the germline V gene, CDR1 is LNHDA and CDR2 is SQIVND (reference sequence). CDR3 residues: CASSILIGDEQFF. The CDR3 DNA reads TGTGCCAGTAGTATTCTAATAGGGGATGAGCAGTTCTTC.

The chain is built from TRBV12-3 or TRBV12-4 and TRBJ2-5, with no clear D. There are 11 residues in the CDR3. V lost 6 bases to trimming and J lost 5 bases, with 7 bases between them. In DNA, the CDR3 is TGTGCCAGCAGGAAGGAGGAGACCCAGTACTTC. Residues: CASRKEETQYF.

CDR3 sequence (DNA): TGTGCCAGCAGTGATGGGGGACTAGCGGGATTAGAGACCCAGTACTTC. Its protein is CASSDGGLAGLETQYF. The chain employs TRBV6-1 and TRBJ2-5; TRBD2 agrees at 13 bases. The V segment lost 3 bases and the J segment 4 bases; nucleotides outside the gene matches: 5. CDR3 length: 16 residues. The germline V gene has CDR1 MNHNS and CDR2 SASEGT.